This T cell receptor beta chain was found in a study of blood T cells in healthy people across ages. The CDR3 is 15 residues long. Only a few counts were recorded for this clonotype. Then a second PCR, running roughly 7 to 11 cycles, was carried out with a sample-barcoded 5' primer and a J-beta primer mix. Every single cDNA molecule received a tag from a template-switch adaptor with 12 random nucleotides. Samples each returned at least 2.5 million CDR3-containing paired-end reads. Each CDR3 protein is one row after TCRdb ran MiXCR on the 5' RACE reads. The table includes 1.2 million to 1.5 million distinct CDR3 sequences, roughly 64% detected once.

Sequencing input: blood. This sequence joins TRBV21-1 and TRBJ1-1. TRBV21-1 is shown as a pseudogene. The sequence derives from a man aged 18 to 29 in good health. The CDR3 DNA reads TGTGCCAGCAGCAACTCTGAAGTATTGGACACTGAAGCTTTCTTT. Encoded protein: CASSNSEVLDTEAFF.